This TCR beta chain derives from a study of cytotoxic CD8 clonotypes in ibrutinib-treated CLL. About the study: Within the patient group, 11 were relapsed/refractory and approximately 15 treatment-naive, and 17 were IGHV unmutated. On average, each sample had about 260,000 productive templates and more than 75,000 productive rearrangements.

Assay: immunoSEQ multiplex PCR; the TCRdb copy retains only in-frame clones and omits some. Altogether around 160,000 clones are present, 81% being singletons, with the ten largest covering roughly 1.9%. This CDR3 contains 15 residues. V gave up 5 bases and J gave up 5 bases; unmatched junction bases: 11. The germline V gene encodes CDR1 SGHDN and CDR2 FVKESK. Study-wide results and caveats: Clonality correlated strongly with circulating CD8+ T cells and exceeded age-matched healthy donors at baseline.

With respect to this clone: Its specificity is unknown.

This clonotype was sampled from a human donor with chronic lymphocytic leukemia. Sequenced material: PBMCs, taken after 12 months of ibrutinib treatment. This rearrangement joins TRBV14 to TRBJ2-7; 8 nucleotides align to TRBD1. Written as DNA, the CDR3 is TGTGCCAGCAGCGTATCCGGGACAGGAGGCAACGAGCAGTACTTC. This sequence encodes CASSVSGTGGNEQYF.